This T cell receptor beta chain was captured in a study of cytomegalovirus exposure and HLA in healthy donors. With 60 Vbeta and 13 Jbeta primers, the PCR was carried out. Libraries were prepared by immunoSEQ multiplex PCR; TCRdb keeps only in-frame clonotypes and omits some of them. Here the sample spans 97,000 or so clones, 75% to 80% being singletons. The CDR3 loop spans 15 amino acids. Germline CDR1 and CDR2: SGHTA and FQGNSA. The V and J ends lost 5 bases and 2 bases, in that order; junction bases with no gene match: 8. The genes are TRBV7-2 and TRBJ1-2, with 7 bases fitting TRBD1. The sequence was obtained from a male donor in good health and CMV-seropositive. The source material was PBMCs. The CDR3 bases are TGTGCCAGCAGCCCTGGGACAGCACCGAACTATGGCTACACCTTC. Its protein is CASSPGTAPNYGYTF.